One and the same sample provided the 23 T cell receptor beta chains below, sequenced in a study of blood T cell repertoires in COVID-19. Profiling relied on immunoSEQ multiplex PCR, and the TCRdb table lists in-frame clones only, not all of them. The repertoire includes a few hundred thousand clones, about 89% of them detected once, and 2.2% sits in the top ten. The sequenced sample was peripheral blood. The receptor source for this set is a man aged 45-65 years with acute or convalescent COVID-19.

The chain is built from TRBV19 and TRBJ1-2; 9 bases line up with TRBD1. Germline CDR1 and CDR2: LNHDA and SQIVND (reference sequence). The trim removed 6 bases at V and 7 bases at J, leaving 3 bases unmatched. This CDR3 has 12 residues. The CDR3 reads CASRPDRGGYTF. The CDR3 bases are TGTGCCAGTAGACCGGACAGGGGTGGCTACACCTTC. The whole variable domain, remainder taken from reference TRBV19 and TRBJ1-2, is DGGITQSPKYLFRKEGQNVTLSCEQNLNHDAMYWYRQDPGQGLRLIYYSQIVNDFQKGDIAEGYSVSREKKESFPLTVTSAQKNPTAFYLCASRPDRGGYTFGSGTRLTVV.

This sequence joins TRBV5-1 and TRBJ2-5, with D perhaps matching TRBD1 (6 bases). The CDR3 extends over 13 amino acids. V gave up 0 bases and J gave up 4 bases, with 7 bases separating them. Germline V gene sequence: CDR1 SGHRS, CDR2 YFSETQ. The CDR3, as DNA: TGCGCCAGCAGCTTGGAGGGGGTAGAGACCCAGTACTTC. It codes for CASSLEGVETQYF.

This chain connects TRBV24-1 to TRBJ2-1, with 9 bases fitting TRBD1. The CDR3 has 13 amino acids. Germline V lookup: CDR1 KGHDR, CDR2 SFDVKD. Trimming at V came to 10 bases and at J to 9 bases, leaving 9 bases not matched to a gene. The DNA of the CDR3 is TGTGCCACTGCCCGGGACAGGGACGGTGAGCAGTTCTTC. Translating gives CATARDRDGEQFF.

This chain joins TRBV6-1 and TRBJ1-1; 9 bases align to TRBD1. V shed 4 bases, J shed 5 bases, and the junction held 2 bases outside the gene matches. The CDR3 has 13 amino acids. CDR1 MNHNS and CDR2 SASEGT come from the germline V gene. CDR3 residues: CASSGQGETEAFF. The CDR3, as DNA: TGTGCCAGCAGTGGACAGGGGGAAACTGAAGCTTTCTTT.

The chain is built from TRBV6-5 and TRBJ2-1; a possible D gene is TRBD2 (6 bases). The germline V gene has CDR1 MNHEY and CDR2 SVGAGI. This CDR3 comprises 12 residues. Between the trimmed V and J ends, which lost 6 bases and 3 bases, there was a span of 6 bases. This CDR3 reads CASRGGYNEQFF. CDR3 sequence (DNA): TGTGCCAGCAGGGGGGGCTACAATGAGCAGTTCTTC.

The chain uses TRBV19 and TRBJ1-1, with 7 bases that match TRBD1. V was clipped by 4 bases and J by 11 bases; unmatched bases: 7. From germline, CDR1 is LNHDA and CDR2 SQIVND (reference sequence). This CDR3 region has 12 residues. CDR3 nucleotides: TGTGCCAGTAGTACCGGACAGGACGGCGCTTTCTTT. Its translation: CASSTGQDGAFF.

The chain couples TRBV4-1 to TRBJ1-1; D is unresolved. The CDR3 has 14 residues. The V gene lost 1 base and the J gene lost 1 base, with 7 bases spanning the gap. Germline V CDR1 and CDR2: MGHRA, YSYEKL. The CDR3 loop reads CASSQAGRNTEAFF. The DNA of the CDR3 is TGCGCCAGCAGCCAAGCTGGCCGGAACACTGAAGCTTTCTTT.

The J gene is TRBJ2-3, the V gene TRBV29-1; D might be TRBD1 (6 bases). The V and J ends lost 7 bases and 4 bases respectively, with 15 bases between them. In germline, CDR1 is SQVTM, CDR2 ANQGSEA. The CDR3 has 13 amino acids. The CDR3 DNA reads TGCAGCGGAACAGGGACGGGACCAGATACGCAGTATTTT. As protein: CSGTGTGPDTQYF.

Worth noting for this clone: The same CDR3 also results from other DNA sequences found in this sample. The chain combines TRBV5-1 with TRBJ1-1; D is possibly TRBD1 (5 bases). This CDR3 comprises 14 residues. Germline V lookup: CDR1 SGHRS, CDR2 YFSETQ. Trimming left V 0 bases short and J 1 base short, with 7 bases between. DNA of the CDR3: TGCGCCAGCAGCTTGGACAGGCCGAACACTGAAGCTTTCTTT. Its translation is CASSLDRPNTEAFF.

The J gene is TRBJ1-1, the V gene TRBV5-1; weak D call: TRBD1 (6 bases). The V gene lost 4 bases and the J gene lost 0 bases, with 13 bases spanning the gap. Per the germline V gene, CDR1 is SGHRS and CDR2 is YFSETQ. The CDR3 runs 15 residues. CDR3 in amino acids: CASSELGHMNTEAFF. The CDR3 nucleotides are TGCGCCAGCAGCGAGTTGGGACATATGAACACTGAAGCTTTCTTT.

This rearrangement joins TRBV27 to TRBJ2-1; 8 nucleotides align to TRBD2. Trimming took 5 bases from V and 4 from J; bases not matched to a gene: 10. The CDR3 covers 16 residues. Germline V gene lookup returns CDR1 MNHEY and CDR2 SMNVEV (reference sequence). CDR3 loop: CASSPSGGQDYNEQFF. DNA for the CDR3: TGTGCCAGCAGTCCCAGCGGGGGCCAAGATTACAATGAGCAGTTCTTC.

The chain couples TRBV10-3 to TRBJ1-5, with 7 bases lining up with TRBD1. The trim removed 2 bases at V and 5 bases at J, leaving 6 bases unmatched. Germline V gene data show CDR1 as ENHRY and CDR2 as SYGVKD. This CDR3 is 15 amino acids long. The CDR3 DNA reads TGTGCCATCAGTGAGGGAGGGGGCAGAGATCAGCCCCAGCATTTT. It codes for CAISEGGGRDQPQHF.

CDR3 DNA sequence: TGCAGCGTTGAACTGAGCTCCTACGAGCAGTACTTC. It translates to CSVELSSYEQYF. This chain joins TRBV29-1 and TRBJ2-7; D remains ambiguous. The V gene lost 2 bases and the J gene lost 0 bases, with 5 bases spanning the gap. Per the germline V gene, CDR1 is SQVTM and CDR2 is ANQGSEA. The CDR3 is made up of 12 amino acids.

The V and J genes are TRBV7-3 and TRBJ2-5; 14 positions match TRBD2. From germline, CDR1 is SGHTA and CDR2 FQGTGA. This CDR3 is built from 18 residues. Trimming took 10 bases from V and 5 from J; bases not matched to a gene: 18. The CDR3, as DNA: TGTGCCACCCTGACCGGGACTAGCGGGGGAGGTCCAGAGGAGACCCAGTACTTC. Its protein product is CATLTGTSGGGPEETQYF.

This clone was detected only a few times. In DNA, the CDR3 is TGTGCCAGCAGCCGAGCGGGGGGTTTCTCCTACGAGCAGTACTTC. It codes for CASSRAGGFSYEQYF. V is TRBV27 and J is TRBJ2-7; 9 nucleotides match TRBD2. CDR1 is MNHEY, CDR2 SMNVEV, per germline (reference sequence). Trimming took 6 bases from V and 0 from J; bases not matched to a gene: 6. The CDR3 extends over 15 amino acids.

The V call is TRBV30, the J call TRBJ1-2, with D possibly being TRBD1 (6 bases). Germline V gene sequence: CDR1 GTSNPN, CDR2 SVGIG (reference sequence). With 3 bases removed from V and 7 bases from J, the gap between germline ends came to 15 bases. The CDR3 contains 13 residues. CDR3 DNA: TGTGCCTGGAGACCAATGACAGGCCGTGGCTACACCTTC. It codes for CAWRPMTGRGYTF.

Here the CDR3 reads CAISGQSSGANVLTF. The CDR3 DNA is TGTGCCATCAGTGGACAGTCGTCTGGGGCCAACGTCCTGACTTTC. This chain uses TRBV10-3 with TRBJ2-6; tentative D call: TRBD1 (5 bases). Trimming shortened V by 4 bases and J by 1 base, and 8 bases separated the two germline ends. Germline loops: CDR1 ENHRY, CDR2 SYGVKD. CDR3 length: 15 residues.

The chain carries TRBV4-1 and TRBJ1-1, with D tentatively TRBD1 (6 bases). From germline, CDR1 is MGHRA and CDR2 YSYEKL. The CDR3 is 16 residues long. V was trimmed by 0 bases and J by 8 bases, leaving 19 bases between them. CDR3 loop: CASSQDIGQGLREAFF. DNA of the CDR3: TGCGCCAGCAGCCAAGATATCGGGCAGGGGCTAAGGGAAGCTTTCTTT.

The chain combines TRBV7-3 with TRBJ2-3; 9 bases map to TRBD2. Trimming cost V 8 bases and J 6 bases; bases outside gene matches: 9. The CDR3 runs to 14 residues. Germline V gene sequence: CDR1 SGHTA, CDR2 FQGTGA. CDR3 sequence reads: CASSAGGLGDTQYF. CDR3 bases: TGTGCCAGCTCAGCGGGGGGACTAGGGGATACGCAGTATTTT. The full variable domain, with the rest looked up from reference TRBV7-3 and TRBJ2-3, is GAGVSQTPSNKVTEKGKYVELRCDPISGHTALYWYRQSLGQGPEFLIYFQGTGAADDSGLPNDRFFAVRPEGSVSTLKIQRTERGDSAVYLCASSAGGLGDTQYFGPGTRLTVL.

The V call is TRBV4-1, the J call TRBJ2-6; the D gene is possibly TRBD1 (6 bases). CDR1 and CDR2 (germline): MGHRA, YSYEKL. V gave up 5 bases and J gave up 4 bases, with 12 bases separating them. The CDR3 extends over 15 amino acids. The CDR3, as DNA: TGCGCCAGCAGCTCCTACAGGGCCGGGGCCAACGTCCTGACTTTC. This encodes CASSSYRAGANVLTF.

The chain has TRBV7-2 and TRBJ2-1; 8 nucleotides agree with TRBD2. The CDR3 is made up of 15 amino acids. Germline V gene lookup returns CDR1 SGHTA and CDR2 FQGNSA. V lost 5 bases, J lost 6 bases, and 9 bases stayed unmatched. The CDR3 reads CASSLNKGLANEQFF. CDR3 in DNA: TGTGCCAGCAGCCTTAACAAAGGACTAGCCAATGAGCAGTTCTTC. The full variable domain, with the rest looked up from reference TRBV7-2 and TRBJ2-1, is GAGVSQSPSNKVTEKGKDVELRCDPISGHTALYWYRQSLGQGLEFLIYFQGNSAPDKSGLPSDRFSAERTGGSVSTLTIQRTQQEDSAVYLCASSLNKGLANEQFFGPGTRLTVL.

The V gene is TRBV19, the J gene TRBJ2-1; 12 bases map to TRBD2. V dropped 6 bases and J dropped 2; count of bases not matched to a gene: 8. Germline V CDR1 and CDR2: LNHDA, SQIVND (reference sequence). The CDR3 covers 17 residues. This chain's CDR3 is CASRFSSGGAPYNEQFF. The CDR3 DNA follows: TGTGCCAGTAGGTTTTCTAGCGGGGGGGCCCCCTACAATGAGCAGTTCTTC.

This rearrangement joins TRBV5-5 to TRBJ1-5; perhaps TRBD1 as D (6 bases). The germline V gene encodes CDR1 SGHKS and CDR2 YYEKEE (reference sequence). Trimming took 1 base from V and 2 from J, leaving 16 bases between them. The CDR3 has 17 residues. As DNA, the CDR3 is TGTGCCAGCAGCTTGACAGCACGACAGGAGGGCAATCAGCCCCAGCATTTT. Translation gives CASSLTARQEGNQPQHF.